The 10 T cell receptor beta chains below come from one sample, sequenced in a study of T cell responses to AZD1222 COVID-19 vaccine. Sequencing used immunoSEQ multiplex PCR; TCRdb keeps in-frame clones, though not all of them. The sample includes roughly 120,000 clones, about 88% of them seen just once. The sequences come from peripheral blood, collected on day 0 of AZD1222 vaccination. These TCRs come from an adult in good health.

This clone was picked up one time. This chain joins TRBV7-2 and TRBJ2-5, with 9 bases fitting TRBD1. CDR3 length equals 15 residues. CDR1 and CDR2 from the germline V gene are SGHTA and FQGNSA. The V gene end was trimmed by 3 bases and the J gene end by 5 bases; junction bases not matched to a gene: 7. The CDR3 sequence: CASSLRQGGRETQYF. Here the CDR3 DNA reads TGTGCCAGCAGCTTGAGACAGGGGGGGCGGGAGACCCAGTACTTC.

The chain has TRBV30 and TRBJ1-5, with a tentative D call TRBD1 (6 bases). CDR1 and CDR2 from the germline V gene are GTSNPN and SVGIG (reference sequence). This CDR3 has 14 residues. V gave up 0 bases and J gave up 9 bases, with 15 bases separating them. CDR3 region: CAWSVSGGQLPQHF. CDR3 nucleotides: TGTGCCTGGAGTGTCTCGGGGGGACAACTGCCCCAGCATTTT.

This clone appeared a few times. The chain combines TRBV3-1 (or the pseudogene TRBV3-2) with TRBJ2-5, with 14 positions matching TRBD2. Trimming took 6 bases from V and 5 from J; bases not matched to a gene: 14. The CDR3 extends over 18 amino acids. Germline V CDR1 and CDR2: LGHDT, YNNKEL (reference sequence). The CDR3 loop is CASSRTMTSGGAVETQYF. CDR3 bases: TGTGCCAGCAGTCGGACGATGACTAGCGGGGGGGCCGTGGAGACCCAGTACTTC.

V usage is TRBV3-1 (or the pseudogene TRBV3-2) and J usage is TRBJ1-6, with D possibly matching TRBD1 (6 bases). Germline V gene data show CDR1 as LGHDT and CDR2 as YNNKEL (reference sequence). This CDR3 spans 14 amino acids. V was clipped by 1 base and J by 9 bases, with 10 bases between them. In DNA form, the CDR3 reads TGTGCCAGCAGCCAAGCGGGGGCCGGTTCACCCCTCCACTTT. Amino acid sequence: CASSQAGAGSPLHF.

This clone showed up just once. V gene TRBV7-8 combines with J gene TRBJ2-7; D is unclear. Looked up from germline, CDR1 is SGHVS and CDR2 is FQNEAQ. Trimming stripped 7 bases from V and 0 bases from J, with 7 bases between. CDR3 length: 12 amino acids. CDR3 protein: CASTPSSYEQYF. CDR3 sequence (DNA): TGTGCCAGCACCCCAAGCTCCTACGAGCAGTACTTC.

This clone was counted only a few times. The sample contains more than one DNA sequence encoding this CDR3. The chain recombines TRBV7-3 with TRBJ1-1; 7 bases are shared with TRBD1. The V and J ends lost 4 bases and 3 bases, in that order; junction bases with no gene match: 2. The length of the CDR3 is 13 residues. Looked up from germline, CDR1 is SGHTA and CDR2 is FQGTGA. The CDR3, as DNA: TGTGCCAGCAGCTCTCAGGGGGACACTGAAGCTTTCTTT. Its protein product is CASSSQGDTEAFF. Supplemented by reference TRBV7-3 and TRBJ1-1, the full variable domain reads GAGVSQTPSNKVTEKGKYVELRCDPISGHTALYWYRQSLGQGPEFLIYFQGTGAADDSGLPNDRFFAVRPEGSVSTLKIQRTERGDSAVYLCASSSQGDTEAFFGQGTRLTVV.

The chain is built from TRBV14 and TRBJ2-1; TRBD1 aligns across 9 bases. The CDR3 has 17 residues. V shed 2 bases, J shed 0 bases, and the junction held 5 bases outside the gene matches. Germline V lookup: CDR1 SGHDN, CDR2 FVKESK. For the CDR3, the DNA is TGTGCCAGCAGCCAATGGGGACAGGGACTCTCCTACAATGAGCAGTTCTTC. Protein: CASSQWGQGLSYNEQFF.

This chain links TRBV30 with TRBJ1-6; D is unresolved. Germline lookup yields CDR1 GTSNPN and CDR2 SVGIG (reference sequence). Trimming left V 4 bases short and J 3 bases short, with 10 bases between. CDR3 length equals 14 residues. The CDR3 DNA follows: TGTGCCTGGACCCCCGGCCTCTATAATTCACCCCTCCACTTT. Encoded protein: CAWTPGLYNSPLHF.

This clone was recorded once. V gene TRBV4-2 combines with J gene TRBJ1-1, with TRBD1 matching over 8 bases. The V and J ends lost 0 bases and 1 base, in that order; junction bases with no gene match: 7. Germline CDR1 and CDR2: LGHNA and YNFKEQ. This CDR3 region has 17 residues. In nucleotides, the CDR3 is TGTGCCAGCAGCCAAGATCGCACAGGGGGGTGGAACACTGAAGCTTTCTTT. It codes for CASSQDRTGGWNTEAFF.

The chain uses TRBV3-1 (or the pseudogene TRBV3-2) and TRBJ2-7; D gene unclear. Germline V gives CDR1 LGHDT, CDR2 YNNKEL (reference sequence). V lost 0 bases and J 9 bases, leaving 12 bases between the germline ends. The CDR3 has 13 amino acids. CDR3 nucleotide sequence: TGTGCCAGCAGCCAAGATCGGGCAGCTGGGCAGTACTTC. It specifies CASSQDRAAGQYF.